These 27 T cell receptor beta chains share one sample of origin, sequenced in a study of identical twins. MiXCR, applied by TCRdb to the 5' RACE reads, yields one record per CDR3 protein. This sample has 550,000 to 700,000 distinct CDR3 sequences, with roughly 9.5% found just once. The sample was also linked to a second study, of yellow fever vaccine responses in identical twins.

Sequenced material: PBMCs. These receptor sequences come from a woman younger than 35 in good health.

The gene calls are TRBV7-2 and TRBJ2-1; 7 bases agree with TRBD1. CDR3 size: 14 residues. Trimming at V came to 5 bases and at J to 7 bases, leaving 8 bases not matched to a gene. Germline V CDR1 and CDR2: SGHTA, FQGNSA. As DNA, the CDR3 is TGTGCCAGCAGCCCCAAACCGACAGGGAATGAGCAGTTCTTC. It codes for CASSPKPTGNEQFF.

This clonotype appeared many times. V gene TRBV7-9 combines with J gene TRBJ2-1; D is possibly TRBD2 (6 bases). Trimming shortened V by 5 bases and J by 9 bases, and 20 bases separated the two germline ends. The CDR3 has 15 amino acids. Per germline, CDR1 SEHNR and CDR2 FQNEAQ (reference sequence). CDR3 bases: TGTGCCAGCAGCGGAGGAGCCCTGGGACTCCCTGAGCAGTTCTTC. This sequence encodes CASSGGALGLPEQFF.

This clonotype was counted at least ten times. The J gene is TRBJ2-7, the V gene TRBV20-1; TRBD1 is a possible D gene (6 bases). The germline V and J ends were trimmed by 7 bases and 2 bases, with 15 bases remaining between them. This CDR3 spans 13 amino acids. Germline CDR1 reads DFQATT; CDR2 reads SNEGSKA (reference sequence). CDR3 sequence reads: CSGGLVHPYEQYF. CDR3 in DNA: TGCAGTGGGGGGCTCGTCCACCCCTACGAGCAGTACTTC.

V and J are TRBV11-2 and TRBJ2-5; 7 nucleotides agree with TRBD2. The CDR3 is 18 residues long. Germline CDR1 reads SGHAT; CDR2 reads FQNNGV. V shed 5 bases and J 5 bases; nucleotides not matched to a gene: 20. CDR3 in DNA: TGTGCCAGCAGCACACTGGGGCTAGCGGAAGCTTTTCGGGAGACCCAGTACTTC. This encodes CASSTLGLAEAFRETQYF.

This clonotype appeared many times. The J gene is TRBJ2-7, the V gene TRBV20-1; the D gene is possibly TRBD2 (5 bases). V was clipped by 3 bases and J by 3 bases, with 18 bases between them. CDR1 is DFQATT, CDR2 SNEGSKA, per germline (reference sequence). CDR3 size: 15 residues. CDR3 DNA sequence: TGCAGTGCTAGCGCTCTTCTCAGTGGGAGCTACGAGCAGTACTTC. The encoded protein is CSASALLSGSYEQYF.

This clonotype has a count of ten or more. The chain joins TRBV7-9 to TRBJ2-3, with 7 bases aligning to TRBD2. V was pared by 5 bases and J by 2 bases, with 10 bases of the junction left unmatched. Germline values: CDR1 SEHNR, CDR2 FQNEAQ (reference sequence). CDR3 size: 16 residues. The CDR3 bases are TGTGCCAGCAGCCCCCGGACTAGTTTATCCACAGATACGCAGTATTTT. Encoded protein: CASSPRTSLSTDTQYF.

The chain has TRBV29-1 and TRBJ2-2; TRBD1 matches 11 bases. Per germline, CDR1 SQVTM and CDR2 ANQGSEA. The CDR3 loop spans 13 amino acids. The junction had 4 bases not matched to a gene; V was cut back by 7 bases and J by 6 bases. The CDR3 DNA sequence: TGCAGCGCTGCGGGACAGGGGGCCGGGGAGCTGTTTTTT. Translation: CSAAGQGAGELFF.

There are a few counts of this clonotype. The chain is built from TRBV6-2 or TRBV6-3 and TRBJ2-7; TRBD1 aligns across 10 bases. The CDR3 runs to 15 residues. Trimming removed 6 bases from V and 6 bases from J; junction bases left unmatched: 11. Per germline, CDR1 MNHEY and CDR2 SVGEGT. In DNA, the CDR3 is TGTGCCAGCAGACTACCGGGACAGGGGTTGAGCGAGCAGTACTTC. Its translation: CASRLPGQGLSEQYF.

This clonotype appeared many times. The rearrangement joins TRBV20-1 to TRBJ2-1; TRBD2 aligns across 11 bases. This CDR3 spans 15 amino acids. V lost 6 bases and J lost 8; bases outside the gene matches: 12. Looked up from germline, CDR1 is DFQATT and CDR2 is SNEGSKA (reference sequence). CDR3: CSAVALAGGIDEQFF. DNA of the CDR3: TGCAGTGCCGTCGCCCTAGCGGGGGGAATAGATGAGCAGTTCTTC.

This clonotype was detected ten times or more. The chain has TRBV5-1 and TRBJ2-1, with TRBD2 identical over 8 bases. The V gene end was trimmed by 7 bases and the J gene end by 9 bases; junction bases not matched to a gene: 15. The CDR3 is made up of 15 amino acids. CDR1 and CDR2 from the germline V gene are SGHRS and YFSETQ. The CDR3 reads CASRQGAGGNAEQFF. CDR3 in DNA: TGCGCCAGCCGGCAAGGGGCGGGGGGTAACGCTGAGCAGTTCTTC.

The chain uses TRBV29-1 and TRBJ1-4; D unresolved. The CDR3 covers 13 residues. Trimming left V 1 base short and J 7 bases short, with 10 bases between. Germline-derived CDR1 and CDR2 are SQVTM and ANQGSEA. The CDR3 coding sequence is TGCAGCGTTGAAGGAGGACCGGGTGAAAAACTGTTTTTT. Protein: CSVEGGPGEKLFF.

This chain joins TRBV5-1 and TRBJ2-2; possibly TRBD1 for D (5 bases). This CDR3 is 14 amino acids long. From germline, CDR1 is SGHRS and CDR2 YFSETQ. V was shortened by 4 bases and J by 4 bases, with 11 bases between the two germline ends. This CDR3 reads CASSPRTSTGELFF. CDR3 sequence (DNA): TGCGCCAGCAGCCCCCGGACATCCACCGGGGAGCTGTTTTTT.

This clonotype was observed a handful of times. The V gene is TRBV5-1, the J gene TRBJ2-2, with D perhaps matching TRBD1 or TRBD2 (5 bases each). Trimming took 2 bases from V and 4 from J, leaving 9 bases between them. This CDR3 has 14 amino acids. Germline CDR1 is SGHRS and CDR2 is YFSETQ. This CDR3 reads CASSLHGATGELFF. In nucleotides, the CDR3 is TGCGCCAGCAGCTTACACGGGGCCACCGGGGAGCTGTTTTTT.

This clonotype was picked up a small number of times. The rearrangement links TRBV11-2 to TRBJ2-7, with a possible D match to TRBD1 (6 bases). CDR3 length: 15 amino acids. CDR1 is SGHAT and CDR2 is FQNNGV in the germline V gene. V shed 2 bases and J shed 2 bases, with 13 bases lying between them. The CDR3 DNA follows: TGTGCCAGCAGCTTATTTCAAGGGGGTCCCTACGAGCAGTACTTC. Amino acids: CASSLFQGGPYEQYF.

This clonotype appeared a few times. V is TRBV20-1 and J is TRBJ2-7; 14 bases agree with TRBD2. Germline trimming cut 5 bases from V and 2 bases from J; bases unmatched to any gene: 11. The CDR3 is 17 amino acids. Looked up from germline, CDR1 is DFQATT and CDR2 is SNEGSKA (reference sequence). CDR3 nucleotide sequence: TGCAGTGCTGAAAAGGGACTAGCGGGGGTCCAAGCCTACGAGCAGTACTTC. This gives the protein CSAEKGLAGVQAYEQYF.

This clonotype appeared a few times. This chain links TRBV5-5 with TRBJ2-3; 7 bases line up with TRBD1. CDR3 size: 13 residues. Germline V lookup: CDR1 SGHKS, CDR2 YYEKEE (reference sequence). Trimming cost V 4 bases and J 4 bases; bases outside gene matches: 3. CDR3 residues: CASSRQGADTQYF. The CDR3 DNA follows: TGTGCCAGCAGCCGACAGGGAGCAGATACGCAGTATTTT.

The chain recombines TRBV3-1 with TRBJ2-7; 7 nucleotides line up with TRBD1. V was clipped by 0 bases and J by 4 bases; unmatched bases: 6. The CDR3 extends over 15 amino acids. Germline V gene data show CDR1 as LGHDT and CDR2 as YNNKEL (reference sequence). The CDR3 sequence is CASSQDMGTEYEQYF. The CDR3 DNA reads as TGTGCCAGCAGCCAAGACATGGGGACAGAATACGAGCAGTACTTC.

J is TRBJ2-7 and V is TRBV5-1; D is ambiguous. V shed 5 bases and J shed 7 bases, with 19 bases lying between them. The CDR3 contains 14 residues. CDR1 is SGHRS and CDR2 is YFSETQ in the germline V gene. The CDR3 is CASRLRTGPSEQYF. The CDR3 nucleotides read TGCGCCAGCAGACTAAGGACGGGCCCTAGTGAGCAGTACTTC.

This clonotype was seen only a few times. The chain links TRBV11-2 to TRBJ2-2; 9 bases match TRBD2. Unmatched junction bases numbered 16, after V lost 3 bases and J lost 5 bases. The CDR3 totals 19 residues. Germline lookup yields CDR1 SGHAT and CDR2 FQNNGV. CDR3 residues: CASSFPQLAGIPPTGELFF. DNA of the CDR3: TGTGCCAGCAGCTTTCCCCAGCTAGCGGGAATCCCGCCGACCGGGGAGCTGTTTTTT.

In this sample, this clonotype turned up many times. The J gene is TRBJ2-7, the V gene TRBV7-2; D might be TRBD1 (5 bases). Germline assignment: CDR1 SGHTA and CDR2 FQGNSA. V lost 0 bases to trimming and J lost 3 bases, with 6 bases between them. This CDR3 comprises 13 residues. The DNA for the CDR3 is TGTGCCAGCAGCTTAGCCCAGGGCTACGAGCAGTACTTC. Translation: CASSLAQGYEQYF.

CDR3 region: CASSEGFRETQYF. Written as DNA, the CDR3 is TGCGCCAGCAGCGAGGGATTCCGAGAGACCCAGTACTTC. The V call is TRBV5-1, the J call TRBJ2-5, with D possibly matching TRBD2 (5 bases). CDR3 length: 13 amino acids. Trimming took off 4 bases at V and 4 bases at J, with 11 bases between the two ends. The V gene's germline CDR1 is SGHRS and CDR2 YFSETQ.

The chain is built from TRBV20-1 and TRBJ2-3, with a tentative D call TRBD2 (5 bases). CDR3 length equals 13 residues. Germline CDR1 and CDR2: DFQATT and SNEGSKA (reference sequence). Trimming took 6 bases from V and 1 from J, leaving 11 bases between them. The CDR3 sequence is CSAEGRGTDTQYF. As DNA, the CDR3 is TGCAGTGCCGAGGGTAGGGGCACAGATACGCAGTATTTT.

This clonotype was picked up many times. The chain carries TRBV5-5 and TRBJ2-3, with 7 bases matching TRBD1. The ends lost 2 bases at V and 4 bases at J; junction bases unmatched: 7. The CDR3 loop spans 15 amino acids. CDR1 is SGHKS and CDR2 is YYEKEE in the germline V gene (reference sequence). CDR3 coding DNA: TGTGCCAGCAGCTTAACAGGGGCCCGGTCAGATACGCAGTATTTT. It is translated as CASSLTGARSDTQYF.

Many counts were recorded for this clonotype. The V gene is TRBV10-3, the J gene TRBJ2-5; TRBD2 agrees at 12 bases. Germline trimming cut 5 bases from V and 4 bases from J; bases unmatched to any gene: 14. The CDR3 runs to 18 residues. Germline V CDR1 and CDR2: ENHRY, SYGVKD. CDR3 DNA sequence: TGTGCCATCAGTAAGGACAGGGCTGGACTAGCGGGACGAGAGACCCAGTACTTC. It encodes CAISKDRAGLAGRETQYF.

This clonotype showed up many times. This sequence joins TRBV29-1 and TRBJ2-1; TRBD1 matches at 7 bases. Trimming cost V 7 bases and J 6 bases; bases outside gene matches: 6. Germline loops: CDR1 SQVTM, CDR2 ANQGSEA. The length of the CDR3 is 12 residues. CDR3 coding DNA: TGCAGCGGACAGGGTCCGGGCAATGAGCAGTTCTTC. Translating gives CSGQGPGNEQFF.

This clonotype turned up a few times. The rearrangement joins TRBV3-1 to TRBJ2-3; 9 bases agree with TRBD1. There are 15 residues in the CDR3. V dropped 0 bases and J dropped 4; count of bases not matched to a gene: 2. Germline-derived CDR1 and CDR2 are LGHDT and YNNKEL (reference sequence). For the CDR3, the DNA is TGTGCCAGCAGCCAAGACAGACAGGGGGCAGATACGCAGTATTTT. This sequence encodes CASSQDRQGADTQYF.

CDR3 sequence reads: CASSFNQDTQYF. The CDR3 nucleotides are TGTGCCAGCAGTTTTAACCAGGATACGCAGTATTTT. The V call is TRBV12-3 or TRBV12-4, the J call TRBJ2-3; D is ambiguous. V lost 3 bases and J 6 bases, leaving 7 bases between the germline ends. The CDR3 totals 12 residues.